The TCR beta chain described here comes from a study of blood T cell repertoires in COVID-19. The study drew participants aged about 18 to 89 years from some 25 US areas. Cohort placement rested on clinical history that participants reported themselves. Either two negative PCRs, clearance, or symptom resolution qualified Cohort 3 donors as recovered. The repertoire was sequenced with immunoSEQ multiplex PCR; TCRdb's copy has only in-frame clones and lacks some. Counted here are some 380,000 clones, approximately 87% occurring once; the ten biggest clones make up approximately 1.3%. Trimming stripped 2 bases from V and 4 bases from J, with 8 bases between. This CDR3 has 13 residues. CDR1 is GTSNPN and CDR2 is SVGIG in the germline V gene (reference sequence).

The sequenced sample was PBMCs or T cells enriched from blood (not recorded which). The V gene is TRBV30, the J gene TRBJ1-4; D gene unclear. The source is a man aged 25 to 45 who had recovered from COVID-19. CDR3 residues: CAWSIQVNEKLFF. The CDR3 DNA reads as TGTGCCTGGAGTATCCAGGTTAATGAAAAACTGTTTTTT.